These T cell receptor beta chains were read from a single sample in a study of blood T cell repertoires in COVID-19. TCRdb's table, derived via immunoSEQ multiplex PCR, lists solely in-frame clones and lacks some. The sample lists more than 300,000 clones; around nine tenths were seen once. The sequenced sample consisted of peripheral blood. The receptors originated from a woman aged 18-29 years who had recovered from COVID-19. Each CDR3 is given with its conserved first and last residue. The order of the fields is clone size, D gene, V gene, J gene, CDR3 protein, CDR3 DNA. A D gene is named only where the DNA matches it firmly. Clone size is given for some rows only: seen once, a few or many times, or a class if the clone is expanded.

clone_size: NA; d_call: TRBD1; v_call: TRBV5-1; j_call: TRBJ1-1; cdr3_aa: CASSLGQGAEAFF; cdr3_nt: TGCGCCAGCAGCCTGGGACAGGGGGCTGAAGCTTTCTTT
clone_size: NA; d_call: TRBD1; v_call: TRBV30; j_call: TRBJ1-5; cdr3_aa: CAWGRPGQGVNQPQHF; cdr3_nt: TGTGCCTGGGGTCGGCCGGGACAGGGGGTTAATCAGCCCCAGCATTTT
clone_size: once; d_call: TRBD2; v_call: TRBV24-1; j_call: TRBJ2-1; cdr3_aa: CATSDLTLADNEQFF; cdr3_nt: TGTGCCACCAGTGATTTGACACTAGCGGACAATGAGCAGTTCTTC
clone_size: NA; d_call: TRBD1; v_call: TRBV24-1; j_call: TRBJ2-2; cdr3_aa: CATSDYTGTGTGELFF; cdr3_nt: TGTGCCACCAGTGATTACACCGGGACAGGCACCGGGGAGCTGTTTTTT
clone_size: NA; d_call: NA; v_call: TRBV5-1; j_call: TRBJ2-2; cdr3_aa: CASSLVSLALNTGELFF; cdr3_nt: TGCGCCAGCAGCTTGGTTTCCCTAGCACTCAACACCGGGGAGCTGTTTTTT
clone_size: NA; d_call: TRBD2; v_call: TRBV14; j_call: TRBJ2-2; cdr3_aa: CASSQDSRLAGGGTGELFF; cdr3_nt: TGTGCCAGCAGCCAAGATTCGCGGCTAGCGGGAGGTGGCACCGGGGAGCTGTTTTTT
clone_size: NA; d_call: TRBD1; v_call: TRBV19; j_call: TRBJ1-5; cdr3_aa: CASSLRTGDGNQPQHF; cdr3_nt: TGTGCCAGTAGTCTCAGGACAGGGGATGGCAATCAGCCCCAGCATTTT
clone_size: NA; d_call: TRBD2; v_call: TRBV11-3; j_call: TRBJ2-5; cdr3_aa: CASSLTYLAGGEETQYF; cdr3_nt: TGTGCCAGCAGCTTAACCTACCTAGCGGGAGGGGAGGAGACCCAGTACTTC
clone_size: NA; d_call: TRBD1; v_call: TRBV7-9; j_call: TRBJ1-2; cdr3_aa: CASSLGTGGPYYGYTF; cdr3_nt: TGTGCCAGCAGCTTGGGCACAGGGGGCCCATACTATGGCTACACCTTC
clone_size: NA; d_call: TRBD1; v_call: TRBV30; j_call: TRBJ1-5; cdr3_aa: CAWSDSDRVLDQPQHF; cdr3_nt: TGTGCCTGGAGTGACTCGGACAGGGTGTTGGATCAGCCCCAGCATTTT
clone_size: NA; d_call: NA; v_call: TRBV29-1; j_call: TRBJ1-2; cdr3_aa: CSAYRDEGYTF; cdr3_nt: TGCAGCGCCTACAGGGATGAGGGCTACACCTTC
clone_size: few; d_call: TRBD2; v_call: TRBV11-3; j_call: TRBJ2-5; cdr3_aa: CASSRGGGLAGGWETQYF; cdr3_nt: TGTGCCAGCAGCCGCGGCGGGGGACTAGCGGGAGGTTGGGAGACCCAGTACTTC
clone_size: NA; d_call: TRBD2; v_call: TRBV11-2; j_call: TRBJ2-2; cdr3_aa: CASSLDASGYTGELFF; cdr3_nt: TGTGCCAGCAGCTTAGATGCTAGCGGATACACCGGGGAGCTGTTTTTT
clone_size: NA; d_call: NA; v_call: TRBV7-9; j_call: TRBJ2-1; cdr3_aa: CASSLLAKNNEQFF; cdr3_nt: TGTGCCAGCAGCTTATTAGCGAAAAACAATGAGCAGTTCTTC
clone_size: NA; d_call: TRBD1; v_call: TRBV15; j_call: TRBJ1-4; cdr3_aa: CATSGLDRGEKLFF; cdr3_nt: TGTGCCACCAGCGGGCTGGACAGGGGTGAAAAACTGTTTTTT
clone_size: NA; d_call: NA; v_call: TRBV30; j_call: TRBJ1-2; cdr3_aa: CAWSSRWGKRNYGYTF; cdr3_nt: TGTGCCTGGAGTTCCCGGTGGGGCAAAAGAAACTATGGCTACACCTTC
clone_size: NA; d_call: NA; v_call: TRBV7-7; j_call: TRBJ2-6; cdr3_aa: CASSLGSGGLLTF; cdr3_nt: TGTGCCAGCAGCTTAGGGTCAGGGGGGCTCCTGACTTTC
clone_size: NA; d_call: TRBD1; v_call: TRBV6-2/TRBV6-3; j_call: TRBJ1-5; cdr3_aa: CASSGTGGTIQSQHF; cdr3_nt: TGTGCCAGCAGTGGGACAGGCGGAACCATTCAGTCCCAGCATTTT
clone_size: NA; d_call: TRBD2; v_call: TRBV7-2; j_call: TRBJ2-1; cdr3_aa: CASSFPSGIRNEQFF; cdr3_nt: TGTGCCAGCAGCTTTCCTAGCGGGATACGCAATGAGCAGTTCTTC
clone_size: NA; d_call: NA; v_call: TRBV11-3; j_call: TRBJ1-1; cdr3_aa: CASSLGPGSGNTEAFF; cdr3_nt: TGTGCCAGCAGCTTAGGGCCAGGGTCAGGGAACACTGAAGCTTTCTTT
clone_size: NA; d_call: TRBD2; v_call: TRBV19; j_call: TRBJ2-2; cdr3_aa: CASSWGRATGELFF; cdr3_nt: TGTGCCAGTAGTTGGGGGAGGGCCACCGGGGAGCTGTTTTTT
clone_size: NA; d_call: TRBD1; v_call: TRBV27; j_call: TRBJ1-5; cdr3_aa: CASSLRTGLDFQPQHF; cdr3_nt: TGTGCCAGCAGTCTCCGGACAGGGTTGGACTTTCAGCCCCAGCATTTT
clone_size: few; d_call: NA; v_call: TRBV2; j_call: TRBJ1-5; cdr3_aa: CASKTSGERQPQHF; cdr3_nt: TGTGCCAGCAAGACCTCAGGGGAGCGTCAGCCCCAGCATTTT
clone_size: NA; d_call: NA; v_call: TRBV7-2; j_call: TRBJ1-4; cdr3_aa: CASSLERGLHEKLFF; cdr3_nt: TGTGCCAGCAGCTTAGAAAGAGGGTTACATGAAAAACTGTTTTTT
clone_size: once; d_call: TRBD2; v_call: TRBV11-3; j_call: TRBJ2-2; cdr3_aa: CASSFMASGVTGELFF; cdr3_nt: TGTGCCAGCAGCTTTATGGCTAGCGGAGTCACCGGGGAGCTGTTTTTT
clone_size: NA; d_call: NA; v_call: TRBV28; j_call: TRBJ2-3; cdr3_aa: CASRGHRSSQYF; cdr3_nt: TGTGCCAGCAGGGGGCATAGGTCATCGCAGTATTTT
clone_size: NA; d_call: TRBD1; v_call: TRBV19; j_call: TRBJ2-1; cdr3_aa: CASSPHPGTALYNEQFF; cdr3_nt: TGTGCCAGTAGTCCCCACCCCGGGACAGCGCTTTACAATGAGCAGTTCTTC
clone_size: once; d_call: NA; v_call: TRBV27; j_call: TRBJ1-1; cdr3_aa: CASSPTAMNTEAFF; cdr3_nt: TGTGCCAGCAGTCCCACAGCCATGAACACTGAAGCTTTCTTT
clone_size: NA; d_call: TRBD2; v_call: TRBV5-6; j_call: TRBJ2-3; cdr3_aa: CASSPGGGRYRTQYF; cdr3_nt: TGTGCCAGCAGCCCGGGGGGCGGGAGGTACCGTACGCAGTATTTT
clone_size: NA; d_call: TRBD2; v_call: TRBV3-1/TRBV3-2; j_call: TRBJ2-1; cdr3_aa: CASSLSRLAGGHNEQFF; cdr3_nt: TGTGCCAGCAGCCTTTCCCGACTAGCGGGCGGTCACAATGAGCAGTTCTTC
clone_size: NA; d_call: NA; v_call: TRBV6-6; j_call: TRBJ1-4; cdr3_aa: CASRSVATNEKLFF; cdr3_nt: TGTGCCAGCAGGAGCGTCGCAACTAATGAAAAACTGTTTTTT
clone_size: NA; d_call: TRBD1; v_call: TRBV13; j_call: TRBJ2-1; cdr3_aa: CASSTSGDSTQYNEQFF; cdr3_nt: TGTGCCAGCAGCACGAGTGGGGACAGTACCCAATACAATGAGCAGTTCTTC
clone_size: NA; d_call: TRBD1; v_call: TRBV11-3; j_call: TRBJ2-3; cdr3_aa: CASSENRPGTGGADTQYF; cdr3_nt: TGTGCCAGCAGCGAAAACCGACCCGGGACAGGGGGCGCAGATACGCAGTATTTT
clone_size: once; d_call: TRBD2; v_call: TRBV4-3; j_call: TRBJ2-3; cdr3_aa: CASSHSSASGRNTQYF; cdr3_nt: TGCGCCAGCAGCCACTCCTCGGCCAGCGGGAGAAATACGCAGTATTTT
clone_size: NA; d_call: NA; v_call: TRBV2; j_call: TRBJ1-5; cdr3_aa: CASSDGSYQHF; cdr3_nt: TGTGCCAGCAGTGATGGCAGTTACCAGCATTTT
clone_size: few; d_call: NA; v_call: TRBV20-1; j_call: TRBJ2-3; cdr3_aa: CSASPRAGHAQVTSTDTQYF; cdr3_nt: TGCAGTGCTAGTCCCCGCGCAGGGCACGCCCAAGTTACTAGCACAGATACGCAGTATTTT
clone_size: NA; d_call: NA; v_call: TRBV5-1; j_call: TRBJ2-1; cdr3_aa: CASSRSGGDYNEQFF; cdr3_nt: TGCGCCAGCAGCCGTAGCGGAGGTGACTACAATGAGCAGTTCTTC
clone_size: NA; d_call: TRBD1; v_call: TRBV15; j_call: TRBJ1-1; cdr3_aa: CATSRSPLTGGATEAFF; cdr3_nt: TGTGCCACCAGCAGAAGCCCGTTGACAGGGGGGGCCACTGAAGCTTTCTTT
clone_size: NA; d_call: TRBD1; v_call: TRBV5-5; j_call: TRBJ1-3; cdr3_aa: CASSPDWTGSGNTIYF; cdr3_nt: TGTGCCAGCAGCCCCGACTGGACAGGGTCTGGAAACACCATATATTTT
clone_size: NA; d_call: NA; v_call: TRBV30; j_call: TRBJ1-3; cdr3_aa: CAWSALHPSWGNTIYF; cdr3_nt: TGTGCCTGGAGTGCACTACACCCTTCGTGGGGAAACACCATATATTTT
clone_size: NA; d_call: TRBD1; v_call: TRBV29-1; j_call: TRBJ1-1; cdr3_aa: CSVARGPNTEAFF; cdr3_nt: TGCAGCGTCGCCAGGGGGCCGAACACTGAAGCTTTCTTT
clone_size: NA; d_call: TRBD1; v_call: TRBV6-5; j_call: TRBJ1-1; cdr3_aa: CASSRQGSDTEAFF; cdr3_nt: TGTGCCAGCAGCCGACAGGGCAGTGACACTGAAGCTTTCTTT